This T cell receptor beta chain is drawn from a study of blood T cell repertoires in COVID-19. Overall study context: Researchers got acute and convalescent COVID-19 samples from the United States, Italy and Spain. From T cells, B-cell-depleted T cells, or PBMCs came the material, which was cDNA or gDNA.

The germline V gene encodes CDR1 SGHNT and CDR2 YYREEE (reference sequence). V was clipped by 8 bases and J by 1 base; unmatched bases: 5. CDR3 length: 15 amino acids. Per the original data handling: Amplification of reference gene primers was used by the study to estimate nucleated cell counts. The repertoire was sequenced with immunoSEQ multiplex PCR; TCRdb's copy has only in-frame clones and lacks some. The DNA was the basis for D and trimming; V, J and clone size are from that table. The profile shows under 250,000 clones, roughly 83% of them singletons. The material sequenced was peripheral blood. V and J are TRBV5-4 and TRBJ2-2; 10 positions match TRBD2. This TCR derives from a woman between 65 and 79 years old with active or convalescent COVID-19. CDR3 in amino acids: CASQVAGGNTGELFF. The CDR3 nucleotides read TGTGCCAGTCAGGTAGCGGGAGGGAACACCGGGGAGCTGTTTTTT.